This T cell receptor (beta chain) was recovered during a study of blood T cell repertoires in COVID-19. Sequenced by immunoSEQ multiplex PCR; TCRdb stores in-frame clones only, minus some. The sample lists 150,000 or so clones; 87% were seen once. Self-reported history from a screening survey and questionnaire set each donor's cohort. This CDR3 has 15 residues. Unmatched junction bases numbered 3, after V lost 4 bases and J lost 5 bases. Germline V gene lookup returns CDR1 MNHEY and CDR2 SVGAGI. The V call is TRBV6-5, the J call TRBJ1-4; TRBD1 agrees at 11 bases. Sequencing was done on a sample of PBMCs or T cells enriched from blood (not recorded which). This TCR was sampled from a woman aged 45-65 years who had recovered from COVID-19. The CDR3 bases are TGTGCCAGCAGTTCCCGGACAGGGGGCAATGAAAAACTGTTTTTT. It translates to CASSSRTGGNEKLFF.